This TCR beta chain came from a study of blood T cell repertoires in COVID-19. Across the whole study: Both acute and convalescent COVID-19 samples were obtained from the United States, Italy and Spain. T cells, B-cell-depleted T cells, or PBMCs provided the cDNA or gDNA that served as material.

Germline V gene data show CDR1 as SGHVS and CDR2 as FQNEAQ. The CDR3 length is 16 residues. J gave up 6 bases and V 5 bases, and 13 bases lay outside the gene matches. Original data processing: Amplification from reference gene primers served as the basis for estimated nucleated cell counts. Sequenced by immunoSEQ multiplex PCR; TCRdb stores in-frame clones only, minus some. V, J and clone size were drawn from that table, and D and trimming were deduced from the DNA. The sample consists of 150,000 or so clones, under 95% of them appearing once. The TCR was taken from a man aged 50-59 years with acute or convalescent COVID-19. Material: peripheral blood. The chain joins TRBV7-8 to TRBJ1-5; 7 bases are shared with TRBD1. The CDR3 here is CASSGPRQGDSQPQHF. DNA of the CDR3: TGTGCCAGCAGCGGACCCCGGCAGGGGGATAGTCAGCCCCAGCATTTT.